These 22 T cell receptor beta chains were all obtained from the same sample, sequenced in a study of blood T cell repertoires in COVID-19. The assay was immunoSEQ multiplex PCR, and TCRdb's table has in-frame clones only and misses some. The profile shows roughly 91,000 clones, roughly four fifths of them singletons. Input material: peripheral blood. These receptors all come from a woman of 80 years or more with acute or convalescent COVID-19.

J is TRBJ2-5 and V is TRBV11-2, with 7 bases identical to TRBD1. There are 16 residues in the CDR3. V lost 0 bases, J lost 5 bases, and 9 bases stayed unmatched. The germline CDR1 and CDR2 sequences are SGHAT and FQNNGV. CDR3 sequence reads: CASSLETGLWEETQYF. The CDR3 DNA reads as TGTGCCAGCAGCTTAGAGACAGGGCTTTGGGAGGAGACCCAGTACTTC. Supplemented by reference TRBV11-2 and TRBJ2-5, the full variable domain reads EAGVAQSPRYKIIEKRQSVAFWCNPISGHATLYWYQQILGQGPKLLIQFQNNGVVDDSQLPKDRFSAERLKGVDSTLKIQPAKLEDSAVYLCASSLETGLWEETQYFGPGTRLLVL.

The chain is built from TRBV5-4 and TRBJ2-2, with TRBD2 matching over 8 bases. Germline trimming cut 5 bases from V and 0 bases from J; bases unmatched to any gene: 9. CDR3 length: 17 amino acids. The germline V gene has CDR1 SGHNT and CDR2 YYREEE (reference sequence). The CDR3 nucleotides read TGTGCCAGCAGTCCTACAGCGGGGGACGCGAACACCGGGGAGCTGTTTTTT. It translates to CASSPTAGDANTGELFF.

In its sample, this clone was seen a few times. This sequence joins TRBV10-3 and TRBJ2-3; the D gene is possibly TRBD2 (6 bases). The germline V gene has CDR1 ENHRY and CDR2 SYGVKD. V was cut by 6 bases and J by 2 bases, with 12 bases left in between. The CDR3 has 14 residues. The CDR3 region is CAIRAGINTDTQYF. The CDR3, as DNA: TGTGCCATCAGGGCGGGGATAAACACAGATACGCAGTATTTT.

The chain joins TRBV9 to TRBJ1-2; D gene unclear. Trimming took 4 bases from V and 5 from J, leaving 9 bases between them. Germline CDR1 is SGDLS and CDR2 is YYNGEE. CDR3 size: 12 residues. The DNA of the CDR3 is TGTGCCAGCAGCCCACCTCGGTATGGCTACACCTTC. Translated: CASSPPRYGYTF.

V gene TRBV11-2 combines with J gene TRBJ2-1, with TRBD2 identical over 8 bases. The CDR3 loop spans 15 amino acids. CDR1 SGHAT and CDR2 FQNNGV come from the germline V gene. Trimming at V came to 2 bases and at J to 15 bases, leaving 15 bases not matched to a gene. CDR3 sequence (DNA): TGTGCCAGCAGCTTACAAGCGGGAGACGGGGGGGTGCTGTTCTTC. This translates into CASSLQAGDGGVLFF. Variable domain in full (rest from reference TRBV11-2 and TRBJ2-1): EAGVAQSPRYKIIEKRQSVAFWCNPISGHATLYWYQQILGQGPKLLIQFQNNGVVDDSQLPKDRFSAERLKGVDSTLKIQPAKLEDSAVYLCASSLQAGDGGVLFFGPGTRLTVL.

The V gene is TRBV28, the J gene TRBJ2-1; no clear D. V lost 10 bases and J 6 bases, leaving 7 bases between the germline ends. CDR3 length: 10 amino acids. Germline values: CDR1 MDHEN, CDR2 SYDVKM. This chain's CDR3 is CATSLNEQFF. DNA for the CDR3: TGTGCCACCTCACTCAATGAGCAGTTCTTC.

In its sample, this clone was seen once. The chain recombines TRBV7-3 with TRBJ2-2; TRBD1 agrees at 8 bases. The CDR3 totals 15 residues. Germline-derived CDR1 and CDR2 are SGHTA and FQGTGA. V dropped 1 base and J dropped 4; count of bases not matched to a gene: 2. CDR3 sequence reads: CASSLNTGGTGELFF. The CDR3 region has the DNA TGTGCCAGCAGCTTAAATACAGGGGGCACCGGGGAGCTGTTTTTT.

CDR3 nucleotides: TGCGCCAGCAGCTTTGGAGGGGGCCAATTGGGGACCCAGTACTTC. Its protein product is CASSFGGGQLGTQYF. The chain carries TRBV5-1 and TRBJ2-5, with D possibly matching TRBD1 (7 bases). CDR1 and CDR2 (germline): SGHRS, YFSETQ. The CDR3 loop spans 15 amino acids. Trimming removed 2 bases from V and 7 bases from J, with 18 bases in between.

CDR3 DNA sequence: TGTGCCAGTAATGGGAGGGAGCGGGACGGTCCCCAGTACTTC. It yields the protein CASNGRERDGPQYF. This sequence joins TRBV19 and TRBJ2-5; TRBD2 agrees at 7 bases. CDR3 size: 14 residues. Trimming took 7 bases from V and 9 from J; bases not matched to a gene: 14. Germline CDR1 is LNHDA and CDR2 is SQIVND (reference sequence). The variable domain in full, completed from reference TRBV19 and TRBJ2-5, reads DGGITQSPKYLFRKEGQNVTLSCEQNLNHDAMYWYRQDPGQGLRLIYYSQIVNDFQKGDIAEGYSVSREKKESFPLTVTSAQKNPTAFYLCASNGRERDGPQYFGPGTRLLVL.

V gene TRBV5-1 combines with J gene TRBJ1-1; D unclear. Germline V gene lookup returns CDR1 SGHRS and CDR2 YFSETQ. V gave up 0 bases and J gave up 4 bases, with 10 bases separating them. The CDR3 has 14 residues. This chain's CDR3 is CASSLAWEITEAFF. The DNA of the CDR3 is TGCGCCAGCAGCTTGGCCTGGGAGATCACTGAAGCTTTCTTT.

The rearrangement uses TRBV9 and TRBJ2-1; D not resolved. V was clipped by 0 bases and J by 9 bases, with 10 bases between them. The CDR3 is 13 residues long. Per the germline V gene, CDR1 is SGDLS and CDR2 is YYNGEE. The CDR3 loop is CASSVAGSGEQFF. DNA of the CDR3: TGTGCCAGCAGCGTAGCCGGGTCCGGTGAGCAGTTCTTC. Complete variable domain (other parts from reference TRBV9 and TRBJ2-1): DSGVTQTPKHLITATGQRVTLRCSPRSGDLSVYWYQQSLDQGLQFLIQYYNGEERAKGNILERFSAQQFPDLHSELNLSSLELGDSALYFCASSVAGSGEQFFGPGTRLTVL.

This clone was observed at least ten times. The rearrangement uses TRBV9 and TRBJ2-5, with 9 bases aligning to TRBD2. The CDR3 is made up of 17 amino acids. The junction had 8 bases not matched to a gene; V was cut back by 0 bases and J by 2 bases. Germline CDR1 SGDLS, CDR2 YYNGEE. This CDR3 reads CASSVGSRTSAQETQYF. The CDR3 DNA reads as TGTGCCAGCAGCGTAGGGTCCCGGACTAGCGCTCAAGAGACCCAGTACTTC.

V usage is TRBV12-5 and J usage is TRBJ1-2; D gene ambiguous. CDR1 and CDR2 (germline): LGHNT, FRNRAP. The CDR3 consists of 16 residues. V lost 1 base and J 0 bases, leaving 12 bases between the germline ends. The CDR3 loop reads CASGLDSDTTNYGYTF. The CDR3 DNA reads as TGTGCTAGTGGTTTGGACTCCGATACCACTAACTATGGCTACACCTTC.

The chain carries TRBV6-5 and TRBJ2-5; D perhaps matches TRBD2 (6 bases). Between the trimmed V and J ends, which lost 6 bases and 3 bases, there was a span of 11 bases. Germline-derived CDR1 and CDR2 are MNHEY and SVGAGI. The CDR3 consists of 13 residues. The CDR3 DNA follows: TGTGCCAGCAGAACCGGGAGCAAAGAGACCCAGTACTTC. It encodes CASRTGSKETQYF.

The CDR3 sequence is CASSPREGTSTTNEKLFF. In DNA, the CDR3 is TGTGCCAGCAGCCCTAGGGAGGGGACTAGTACAACTAATGAAAAACTGTTTTTT. The chain has TRBV3-1 (or the pseudogene TRBV3-2) and TRBJ1-4; tentatively, D is TRBD1 (5 bases). V dropped 4 bases and J dropped 0 bases, with 18 bases sitting between them. The CDR3 sequence is 18 residues long. Germline assignment: CDR1 LGHDT and CDR2 YNNKEL (reference sequence).

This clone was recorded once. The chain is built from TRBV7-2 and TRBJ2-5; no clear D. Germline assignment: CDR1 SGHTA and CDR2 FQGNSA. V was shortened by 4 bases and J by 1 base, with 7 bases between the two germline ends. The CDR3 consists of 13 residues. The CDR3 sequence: CASSSAVQETQYF. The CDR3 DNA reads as TGTGCCAGCAGCTCCGCGGTCCAAGAGACCCAGTACTTC.

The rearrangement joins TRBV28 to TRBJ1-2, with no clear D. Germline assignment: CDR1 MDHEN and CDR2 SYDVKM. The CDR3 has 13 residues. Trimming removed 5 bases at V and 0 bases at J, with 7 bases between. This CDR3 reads CASSIKPNYGYTF. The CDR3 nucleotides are TGTGCCAGCAGTATAAAGCCTAACTATGGCTACACCTTC.

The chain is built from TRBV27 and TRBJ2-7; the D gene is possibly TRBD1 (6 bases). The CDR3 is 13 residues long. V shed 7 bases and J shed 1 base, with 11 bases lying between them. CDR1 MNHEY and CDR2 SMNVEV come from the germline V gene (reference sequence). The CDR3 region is CASKTGPSYEQYF. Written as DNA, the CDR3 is TGTGCCAGCAAGACAGGTCCTTCCTACGAGCAGTACTTC.

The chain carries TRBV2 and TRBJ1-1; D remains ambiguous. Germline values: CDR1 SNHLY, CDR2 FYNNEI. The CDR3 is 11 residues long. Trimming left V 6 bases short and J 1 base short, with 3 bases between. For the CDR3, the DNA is TGTGCCAGCAGCTGGAACACTGAAGCTTTCTTT. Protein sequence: CASSWNTEAFF.

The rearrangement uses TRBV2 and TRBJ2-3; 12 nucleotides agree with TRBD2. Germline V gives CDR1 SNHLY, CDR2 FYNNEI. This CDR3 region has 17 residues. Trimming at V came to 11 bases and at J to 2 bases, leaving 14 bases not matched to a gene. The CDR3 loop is CAGGLAGRGTSTDTQYF. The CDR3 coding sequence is TGTGCCGGAGGACTAGCGGGGAGGGGGACTTCCACAGATACGCAGTATTTT.

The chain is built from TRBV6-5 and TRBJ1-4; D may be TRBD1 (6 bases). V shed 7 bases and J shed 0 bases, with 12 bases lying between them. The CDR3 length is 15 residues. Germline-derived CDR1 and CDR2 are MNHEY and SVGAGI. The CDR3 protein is CASIQGSATNEKLFF. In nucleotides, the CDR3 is TGTGCCAGCATTCAGGGGTCTGCAACTAATGAAAAACTGTTTTTT.

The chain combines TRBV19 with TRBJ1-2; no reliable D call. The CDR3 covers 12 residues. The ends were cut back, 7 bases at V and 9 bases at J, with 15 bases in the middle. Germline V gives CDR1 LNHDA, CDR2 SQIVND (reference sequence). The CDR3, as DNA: TGTGCCAGTAACGCACGTCCCGGGAGCTACACCTTC. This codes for CASNARPGSYTF.